Sequencing of this TCR beta chain was carried out in a study of T cells after yellow fever vaccination. One entry per CDR3 protein, called by TCRdb with MiXCR from the 5' RACE reads. Here the sample spans about 360,000 distinct CDR3 sequences, over 5% being singletons. Trimming shortened V by 2 bases and J by 9 bases, and 23 bases separated the two germline ends. The length of the CDR3 is 17 residues. Germline CDR1 LNHDA, CDR2 SQIVND (reference sequence). The clonotype comes from a man younger than 45 who received the YFV17D yellow fever vaccine. The material sequenced was PBMCs, taken 5 days after the yellow fever booster vaccination. V usage is TRBV19 and J usage is TRBJ2-1; TRBD2 is a possible D gene (5 bases). The CDR3 bases are TGTGCCAGTAGTATATTTATCGGGGAGACTAAACAGACTGAGCAGTTCTTC. It encodes CASSIFIGETKQTEQFF.